A single sample gave rise to the 19 T cell receptor beta chains below, sequenced in a study of CD8 T cells in Susac syndrome (dated by TCRdb to between 2019 and 2020). Libraries were constructed by the immunoSEQ multiplex PCR assay. RNA was extracted with the RNeasy kit and roughly 0.5 to 1 ug was reverse transcribed using random hexamers. Starting from the raw public reads, TCRdb applied fastp trimming at Q25, assembled clones with MiXCR and retained in-frame beta chains. One record per CDR3 amino acid sequence lists the most common genes and DNA. This sample is represented by about 120,000 distinct CDR3 sequences; about nine tenths of them were singletons. In total, the top ten clones hold more than 0.13% of the sample. Material for sequencing was CD4+ T cells from PBMCs. The receptors come from a human donor in good health.

V gene TRBV7-3 combines with J gene TRBJ2-1; the match to TRBD2 covers 9 bases. CDR1 is SGHTA and CDR2 is FQGTGA in the germline V gene. V shed 2 bases and J 1 base; nucleotides not matched to a gene: 3. This CDR3 is 16 amino acids long. DNA for the CDR3: TGTGCCAGCAGCTTAGTTAGCGGGAGTTCCTACAATGAGCAGTTCTTC. Translated, it gives CASSLVSGSSYNEQFF. The variable domain in full, with the rest retrieved from reference TRBV7-3 and TRBJ2-1, is GAGVSQTPSNKVTEKGKYVELRCDPISGHTALYWYRQSLGQGPEFLIYFQGTGAADDSGLPNDRFFAVRPEGSVSTLKIQRTERGDSAVYLCASSLVSGSSYNEQFFGPGTRLTVL.

The J gene is TRBJ2-3, the V gene TRBV7-2; no firm D call. The germline V gene has CDR1 SGHTA and CDR2 FQGNSA. The CDR3 contains 15 residues. The ends were cut back, 3 bases at V and 2 bases at J, with 12 bases in the middle. This CDR3 reads CASSFTYRTTDTQYF. CDR3 bases: TGTGCCAGCAGCTTTACTTACAGAACCACAGATACGCAGTATTTT.

The gene calls are TRBV10-3 and TRBJ2-5; D unresolved. There are 13 residues in the CDR3. Germline CDR1 ENHRY, CDR2 SYGVKD. V lost 7 bases to trimming and J lost 1 base, with 10 bases between them. CDR3 in amino acids: CAITAGSQETQYF. CDR3 DNA sequence: TGTGCCATCACCGCAGGCTCCCAAGAGACCCAGTACTTC.

This sequence joins TRBV10-3 and TRBJ1-4; no reliable D call. Germline V gene lookup returns CDR1 ENHRY and CDR2 SYGVKD. The CDR3 consists of 17 residues. V lost 1 base and J 5 bases, leaving 17 bases between the germline ends. CDR3 bases: TGTGCCATCAGTGAGTGGGGTGTAAGGGTGCCGAATGAAAAACTGTTTTTT. This gives the protein CAISEWGVRVPNEKLFF.

The rearrangement links TRBV19 to TRBJ1-2; D unclear. The ends were cut back, 7 bases at V and 0 bases at J, with 12 bases in the middle. The germline V gene encodes CDR1 LNHDA and CDR2 SQIVND (reference sequence). The CDR3 length is 14 residues. The CDR3 loop is CASKAGRPNYGYTF. The CDR3 bases are TGTGCCAGTAAGGCAGGCCGTCCTAACTATGGCTACACCTTC.

This chain joins TRBV19 and TRBJ2-7, with 13 positions matching TRBD2. Per germline, CDR1 LNHDA and CDR2 SQIVND (reference sequence). The V gene end was trimmed by 8 bases and the J gene end by 1 base; junction bases not matched to a gene: 2. The CDR3 has 14 amino acids. The DNA for the CDR3 is TGTGCCAGTGGACTAGCGGGGGTGTCCTACGAGCAGTACTTC. Its translation is CASGLAGVSYEQYF. The full variable domain, in which reference TRBV19 and TRBJ2-7 provide the parts outside the CDR3, is DGGITQSPKYLFRKEGQNVTLSCEQNLNHDAMYWYRQDPGQGLRLIYYSQIVNDFQKGDIAEGYSVSREKKESFPLTVTSAQKNPTAFYLCASGLAGVSYEQYFGPGTRLTVT.

The V call is TRBV24-1, the J call TRBJ2-3; D remains ambiguous. CDR1 and CDR2 from the germline V gene are KGHDR and SFDVKD. V was trimmed by 4 bases and J by 0 bases, leaving 10 bases between them. CDR3 length: 15 amino acids. The CDR3 spells CATSDGSSSTDTQYF. In DNA, the CDR3 is TGTGCCACCAGTGACGGAAGCTCTAGCACAGATACGCAGTATTTT.

The chain employs TRBV7-2 and TRBJ1-1, with D possibly being TRBD1 (5 bases). This CDR3 spans 14 amino acids. Germline V lookup: CDR1 SGHTA, CDR2 FQGNSA. Deletions cut 5 bases from V and 2 bases from J, with 12 bases between. The CDR3 DNA follows: TGTGCCAGCAGCCGGACACAGGTAAACACTGAAGCTTTCTTT. Amino acid sequence: CASSRTQVNTEAFF.

The chain employs TRBV7-9 and TRBJ1-1; a possible D gene is TRBD1 (6 bases). The germline gives CDR1 SEHNR, CDR2 FQNEAQ (reference sequence). The CDR3 runs 12 residues. Trimming cost V 5 bases and J 5 bases, with 9 bases left between them. CDR3 nucleotide sequence: TGTGCCAGCAGCCCGCAGGGGACTGAAGCTTTCTTT. This encodes CASSPQGTEAFF. Complete variable domain (other parts from reference TRBV7-9 and TRBJ1-1): DTGVSQNPRHKITKRGQNVTFRCDPISEHNRLYWYRQTLGQGPEFLTYFQNEAQLEKSRLLSDRFSAERPKGSFSTLEIQRTEQGDSAMYLCASSPQGTEAFFGQGTRLTVV.

V is TRBV6-2 or TRBV6-3 and J is TRBJ1-2; TRBD1 aligns across 7 bases. Germline V gives CDR1 MNHEY, CDR2 SVGEGT. Trimming removed 5 bases from V and 6 bases from J; junction bases left unmatched: 6. This CDR3 spans 13 amino acids. CDR3 amino acids: CASSHKTGDGYTF. In DNA form, the CDR3 reads TGTGCCAGCAGTCATAAAACAGGGGATGGCTACACCTTC.

The chain employs TRBV5-5 and TRBJ1-5; D not resolved. Trimming left V 2 bases short and J 4 bases short, with 10 bases between. Germline CDR1 is SGHKS and CDR2 is YYEKEE (reference sequence). This CDR3 comprises 14 residues. CDR3 loop: CASSFVSENQPQHF. As DNA, the CDR3 is TGTGCCAGCAGCTTCGTAAGTGAGAATCAGCCCCAGCATTTT.

Regarding this clonotype: The junction differs from germline at one of its ends, possibly a read error. V gene TRBV15 combines with J gene TRBJ2-7, with D perhaps TRBD1 (6 bases). The CDR3 length is 14 residues. The germline V gene has CDR1 LNHNV and CDR2 YYDKDF (reference sequence). The CDR3 loop is CATSSTGTITEKYF. CDR3 in DNA: TGTGCCACCAGCAGCACCGGGACAATCACCGAGAAGTACTTC.

Concerning this clonotype: The junction departs from germline at one end; a sequencing error may be responsible. This chain joins TRBV27 and TRBJ2-7; no reliable D call. The CDR3 consists of 15 residues. The germline gives CDR1 MNHEY, CDR2 SMNVEV (reference sequence). In nucleotides, the CDR3 is TGTGCCAGTAGTTTACGGCCAGAGAGTACCTACGAGCAGTACTTC. It codes for CASSLRPESTYEQYF.

This clonotype was seen a single time. The genes are TRBV28 and TRBJ2-3, with 12 bases fitting TRBD1. The CDR3 spans 15 residues. Germline V gives CDR1 MDHEN, CDR2 SYDVKM. The ends lost 10 bases at V and 1 base at J; junction bases unmatched: 6. CDR3 residues: CAIPGTGGGTDTQYF. CDR3 DNA sequence: TGTGCCATACCCGGGACAGGGGGCGGCACAGATACGCAGTATTTT.

The V call is TRBV6-2 or TRBV6-3, the J call TRBJ1-1; no clear D gene. Germline CDR1 and CDR2: MNHEY and SVGEGT. V was trimmed by 6 bases and J by 1 base, leaving 9 bases between them. This CDR3 contains 13 residues. This chain's CDR3 is CASRVSQNTEAFF. As DNA, the CDR3 is TGTGCCAGCAGGGTATCCCAGAACACTGAAGCTTTCTTT.

CDR3 region: CASSTGTSTDTQYF. As DNA, the CDR3 is TGTGCCAGCAGCACAGGGACTAGCACAGATACGCAGTATTTT. The J gene is TRBJ2-3, the V gene TRBV7-8, with D perhaps given as TRBD1 or TRBD2 (6 bases each). CDR3 size: 14 residues. The V end lost 5 bases, the J end lost 0 bases, and 9 bases lay between the germline ends. The germline V gene has CDR1 SGHVS and CDR2 FQNEAQ.

The V call is TRBV28, the J call TRBJ1-5; no clear D gene. The V gene lost 7 bases and the J gene lost 8 bases, with 18 bases spanning the gap. The CDR3 is 14 amino acids. CDR1 is MDHEN, CDR2 SYDVKM, per germline. DNA for the CDR3: TGTGCCAGCATCGGCGGCAGGAGTCGGAAGCCCCAGCATTTT. Translating it yields CASIGGRSRKPQHF.

V and J are TRBV11-2 and TRBJ1-4; D gene uncertain. The V gene's germline CDR1 is SGHAT and CDR2 FQNNGV. Trimming left V 4 bases short and J 0 bases short, with 15 bases between. The CDR3 runs 17 residues. The CDR3 region has the DNA TGTGCCAGCAGCTCGCGCCGCCGGCGCCCAACTAATGAAAAACTGTTTTTT. It translates to CASSSRRRRPTNEKLFF.

V gene TRBV11-2 combines with J gene TRBJ2-7; D might be TRBD2 (5 bases). V lost 5 bases to trimming and J lost 0 bases, with 11 bases between them. The CDR3 has 14 residues. Per germline, CDR1 SGHAT and CDR2 FQNNGV. The chain's CDR3 is CASSVGGSSYEQYF. The CDR3 nucleotides read TGTGCCAGCAGCGTAGGAGGAAGCTCCTACGAGCAGTACTTC.